This is a list of T cell receptor beta chains from one sample in a study of T cell repertoires in cytomegalovirus infection. TCRdb re-called the reads through MiXCR, storing one row per CDR3 protein. The table lists hundreds of thousands of distinct CDR3 sequences, 33% of them singletons, with roughly a sixth in the top ten. Their specific antigens are unknown. This material consisted of cultured PBMCs, taken from culture after CMV antigen stimulation. These receptors came from a human donor in good health (CMV status not recorded). Some clones in this sample may be carry-over from other donors' samples. CDR3s include the opening cysteine and the closing phenylalanine or tryptophan. The order of the fields is CDR3 length, clone size, V gene, CDR3 protein. Not all rows give a size; the values are once, few, many and, for expanded clones, a class.

17 . TRBV6-6 CASSYSSVLAGGGEQFF
11 . TRBV7-2 CASSPGEGYTF
16 . TRBV19 CASSGPGTGVTGELFF
16 . TRBV6-1 CASIKDRDYSNQPQHF
16 . TRBV5-1 CASSPGDSATNEKLFF
16 . TRBV7-2 CASSPRPGTTNTEAFF
13 . TRBV10-3 CAISGIRDTEAFF
17 . TRBV5-1 CASSSTLAGGPINEQFF
18 few TRBV7-8 CASSYLSSRFSGANVLTF
14 many TRBV7-2 CASSLARWSDEQFF
15 . TRBV19 CASTQDRASGNTIYF
10 . TRBV30 CACGTYEQYF
13 . TRBV12-3/TRBV12-4 CASSHRQGNGYTF
16 many TRBV7-8 CASSLRSGISTGELFF